This TCR beta chain was observed in a study of CD8+ T cells in alopecia areata. Whole-study results and caveats: Normal skin contains resident alphabeta T cells, and these are also sequenced in scalp samples. Across lesional scalp, and particularly alopecia totalis/universalis, clonality surpassed that of normal scalp.

Treatment denoted: oral pan-JAK inhibitor, 5-10 mg twice daily. The authors extracted RNA and reverse transcribed it into cDNA as the sequencing template. Method: immunoSEQ multiplex PCR; TCRdb's copy keeps in-frame clones and lacks some. The table includes around 190,000 clones, under 80% detected once. There are a few counts of this clone. Its antigen is as yet unknown. Sequenced material: CD4+ T cells sorted from blood, taken at week 49, from a patient treated with tofacitinib. This clonotype originated in a human donor with alopecia areata.

This CDR3 is CSARTGSKQYF. The CDR3 DNA reads as TGCAGTGCTAGGACAGGGAGTAAGCAGTACTTC. The V and J genes are TRBV20-1 and TRBJ2-7; TRBD1 aligns across 7 bases. V dropped 3 bases and J dropped 8; count of bases not matched to a gene: 4. The germline V gene encodes CDR1 DFQATT and CDR2 SNEGSKA (reference sequence). The CDR3 loop spans 11 amino acids.